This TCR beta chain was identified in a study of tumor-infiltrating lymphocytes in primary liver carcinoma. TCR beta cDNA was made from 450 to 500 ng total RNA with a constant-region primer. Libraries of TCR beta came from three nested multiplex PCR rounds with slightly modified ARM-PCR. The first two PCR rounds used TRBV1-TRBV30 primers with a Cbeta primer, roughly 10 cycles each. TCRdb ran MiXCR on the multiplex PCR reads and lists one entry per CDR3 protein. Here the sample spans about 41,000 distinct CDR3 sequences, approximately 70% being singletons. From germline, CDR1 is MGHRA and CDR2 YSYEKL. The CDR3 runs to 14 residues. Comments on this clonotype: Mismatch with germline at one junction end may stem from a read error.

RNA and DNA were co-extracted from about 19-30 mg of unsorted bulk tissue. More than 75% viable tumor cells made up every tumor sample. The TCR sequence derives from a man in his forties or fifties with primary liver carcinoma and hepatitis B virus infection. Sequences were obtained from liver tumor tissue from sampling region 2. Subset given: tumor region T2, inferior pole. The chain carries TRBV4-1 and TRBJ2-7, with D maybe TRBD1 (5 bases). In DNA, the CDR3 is TGCGTCGGCAGCCGCAGTGACAGAGGATACGAGCATTACTTC. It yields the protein CVGSRSDRGYEHYF.